These T cell receptor beta chains were read from a single sample in a study of blood T cell repertoires in COVID-19. Assay used: immunoSEQ multiplex PCR; TCRdb lists only in-frame clones, some missing. The sample has approximately 160,000 clones, 75% to 90% seen once. Sequencing was done on a sample of peripheral blood. Every receptor here comes from a woman aged 55-69 years with acute or convalescent COVID-19. The CDR3 runs from the conserved cysteine through the conserved F or W. Each record gives: V gene, J gene, clone size, D gene, CDR3 protein, CDR3 DNA. D genes are given only for firm matches. Clone size is stated in some rows and not others, as once, few, many or a class when expanded.

v_gene: TRBV18; j_gene: TRBJ1-3; abundance: .; d_gene: TRBD1; CDR3aa: CASSPRQGEVNTIYF; CDR3nt: TGTGCCAGCTCACCGCGACAGGGCGAAGTAAACACCATATATTTT
v_gene: TRBV28; j_gene: TRBJ1-3; abundance: .; d_gene: .; CDR3aa: CASRSPSDTIYF; CDR3nt: TGTGCCAGCAGATCACCTAGTGACACCATATATTTT
v_gene: TRBV27; j_gene: TRBJ2-6; abundance: .; d_gene: .; CDR3aa: CASSRRDSWSGANVLTF; CDR3nt: TGTGCCAGCAGTCGGCGGGACTCATGGTCTGGGGCCAACGTCCTGACTTTC
v_gene: TRBV18; j_gene: TRBJ1-1; abundance: few; d_gene: .; CDR3aa: CASFLRQSVSNTEAFF; CDR3nt: TGTGCCAGCTTCCTCCGGCAGAGCGTGTCGAACACTGAAGCTTTCTTT
v_gene: TRBV9; j_gene: TRBJ2-1; abundance: .; d_gene: .; CDR3aa: CASSAGWNEQFF; CDR3nt: TGTGCCAGCAGCGCCGGTTGGAATGAGCAGTTCTTC
v_gene: TRBV28; j_gene: TRBJ2-5; abundance: few; d_gene: TRBD2; CDR3aa: CASSLFTSAETQYF; CDR3nt: TGTGCCAGCAGTTTATTTACTAGCGCGGAGACCCAGTACTTC
v_gene: TRBV5-1; j_gene: TRBJ1-1; abundance: .; d_gene: TRBD1; CDR3aa: CASSSTGTGVEAFF; CDR3nt: TGCGCCAGCAGCTCAACCGGGACAGGGGTAGAAGCTTTCTTT
v_gene: TRBV5-1; j_gene: TRBJ1-3; abundance: .; d_gene: TRBD1; CDR3aa: CASSLAFGQASGNTIYF; CDR3nt: TGCGCCAGCAGCTTGGCATTTGGACAGGCCTCTGGAAACACCATATATTTT
v_gene: TRBV4-1; j_gene: TRBJ2-3; abundance: many; d_gene: TRBD2; CDR3aa: CASSQDGPSSGFAADTQYF; CDR3nt: TGCGCCAGCAGCCAAGATGGACCATCTAGCGGTTTCGCGGCAGATACGCAGTATTTT
v_gene: TRBV5-1; j_gene: TRBJ1-2; abundance: .; d_gene: TRBD1; CDR3aa: CASSTNRGSYGYTF; CDR3nt: TGCGCCAGCAGCACAAACAGGGGATCCTATGGCTACACCTTC
v_gene: TRBV19; j_gene: TRBJ1-2; abundance: .; d_gene: TRBD1; CDR3aa: CASKPGQENYGYTF; CDR3nt: TGTGCCAGTAAACCGGGACAGGAGAACTATGGCTACACCTTC
v_gene: TRBV7-3; j_gene: TRBJ2-1; abundance: .; d_gene: .; CDR3aa: CASSPGGTGWYNEQFF; CDR3nt: TGTGCCAGCAGCCCGGGGGGGACAGGGTGGTACAATGAGCAGTTCTTC
v_gene: TRBV28; j_gene: TRBJ2-2; abundance: .; d_gene: .; CDR3aa: CASSPAGAGNTGELFF; CDR3nt: TGTGCCAGCAGTCCAGCTGGGGCTGGGAACACCGGGGAGCTGTTTTTT
v_gene: TRBV9; j_gene: TRBJ1-2; abundance: .; d_gene: .; CDR3aa: CASSVNQGNGYTF; CDR3nt: TGTGCCAGCAGCGTGAATCAGGGGAACGGCTACACCTTC
v_gene: TRBV4-3; j_gene: TRBJ1-1; abundance: .; d_gene: .; CDR3aa: CASSQNRVPGPEAFF; CDR3nt: TGCGCCAGCAGCCAAAACAGGGTCCCGGGCCCTGAAGCTTTCTTT
v_gene: TRBV29-1; j_gene: TRBJ1-1; abundance: .; d_gene: .; CDR3aa: CSVERWQGNTEAFF; CDR3nt: TGCAGCGTTGAGAGGTGGCAGGGGAACACTGAAGCTTTCTTT
v_gene: TRBV2; j_gene: TRBJ2-3; abundance: .; d_gene: TRBD2; CDR3aa: CASRLAGNTDTQYF; CDR3nt: TGTGCCAGCCGACTAGCGGGGAACACAGATACGCAGTATTTT
v_gene: TRBV10-1; j_gene: TRBJ2-1; abundance: .; d_gene: TRBD1; CDR3aa: CASSSGTGKVEQFF; CDR3nt: TGCGCCAGCAGCTCCGGGACAGGGAAGGTTGAGCAGTTCTTC